The 13 T cell receptor beta chains given below trace back to one sample, sequenced in a study of T cell responses to AZD1222 COVID-19 vaccine. The table came from immunoSEQ multiplex PCR; TCRdb's copy has only in-frame clones and leaves some out. The sample yields 150,000 or so clones, about 81% seen once. This specimen was peripheral blood, taken on day 0 of MenACWY control vaccination. All receptors derive from an adult in good health.

The chain has TRBV11-2 and TRBJ2-7; the D gene is possibly TRBD1 (6 bases). V lost 5 bases to trimming and J lost 2 bases, with 10 bases between them. Germline V gene lookup returns CDR1 SGHAT and CDR2 FQNNGV. This CDR3 has 13 amino acids. The CDR3 protein is CASSRQVPYEQYV. The DNA for the CDR3 is TGTGCCAGCAGCCGACAGGTTCCCTACGAGCAGTACGTC.

This clone has just one count. The chain recombines TRBV6-5 with TRBJ1-1; D gene unclear. The length of the CDR3 is 15 residues. CDR1 is MNHEY, CDR2 SVGAGI, per germline. The V end was cut by 6 bases, the J end by 5 bases, with 19 bases between. The chain's CDR3 is CASSRRGPEGTEAFF. In DNA, the CDR3 is TGTGCCAGCAGCCGCAGAGGGCCCGAGGGTACTGAAGCTTTCTTT.

The V and J genes are TRBV4-1 and TRBJ1-1; no clear D. V was clipped by 0 bases and J by 0 bases, with 20 bases between them. In germline, CDR1 is MGHRA, CDR2 YSYEKL. The CDR3 is 19 amino acids. The CDR3 reads CASSQEPRGGGSMNTEAFF. DNA for the CDR3: TGCGCCAGCAGCCAAGAACCCCGAGGTGGAGGGAGTATGAACACTGAAGCTTTCTTT.

The V and J genes are TRBV10-1 and TRBJ2-3; no clear D gene. The V and J ends lost 6 bases and 6 bases respectively, with 16 bases between them. Germline assignment: CDR1 WNHNN and CDR2 SYGVQD (reference sequence). CDR3 length: 14 amino acids. The CDR3: CASRYGPAQDTQYF. CDR3 nucleotides: TGCGCCAGCAGGTACGGACCCGCGCAGGATACGCAGTATTTT.

The rearrangement uses TRBV6-5 and TRBJ1-1; D is unresolved. The germline V gene encodes CDR1 MNHEY and CDR2 SVGAGI. V was pared by 0 bases and J by 3 bases, with 8 bases between. The CDR3 length is 14 residues. The CDR3 DNA is TGTGCCAGCAGTTACTCGCGGTGGCACACTGAAGCTTTCTTT. Protein product: CASSYSRWHTEAFF.

This clone appeared once. This chain links TRBV11-3 with TRBJ2-5; D unclear. V lost 1 base, J lost 3 bases, and 9 bases lay in between. The CDR3 has 14 amino acids. The germline gives CDR1 SGHNT, CDR2 YENEEA. The CDR3 bases are TGTGCCAGCAGCTTAGCGGCAGGAGAAGAGACCCAGTACTTC. Its protein is CASSLAAGEETQYF. Full variable domain (rest looked up from reference TRBV11-3 and TRBJ2-5): EAGVVQSPRYKIIEKKQPVAFWCNPISGHNTLYWYLQNLGQGPELLIRYENEEAVDDSQLPKDRFSAERLKGVDSTLKIQPAELGDSAVYLCASSLAAGEETQYFGPGTRLLVL.

The V call is TRBV24-1, the J call TRBJ2-5; D not resolved. This CDR3 has 11 amino acids. Germline V CDR1 and CDR2: KGHDR, SFDVKD. Trimming cost V 4 bases and J 2 bases, with 1 base left between them. The CDR3 DNA reads as TGTGCCACCAGTGAACAAGAGACCCAGTACTTC. Translation: CATSEQETQYF.

V and J are TRBV29-1 and TRBJ1-2; the D is unclear. Germline values: CDR1 SQVTM, CDR2 ANQGSEA. The CDR3 extends over 11 amino acids. V shed 5 bases and J shed 7 bases, with 11 bases lying between them. The CDR3 coding sequence is TGCAGCGTTCCGGGATTGTCTGGCTACACCTTC. Protein: CSVPGLSGYTF. Complete variable domain (other parts from reference TRBV29-1 and TRBJ1-2): SAVISQKPSRDICQRGTSLTIQCQVDSQVTMMFWYRQQPGQSLTLIATANQGSEATYESGFVIDKFPISRPNLTFSTLTVSNMSPEDSSIYLCSVPGLSGYTFGSGTRLTVV.

The V call is TRBV28, the J call TRBJ1-5; a weak D match, TRBD1 (6 bases). CDR1 MDHEN and CDR2 SYDVKM come from the germline V gene. The CDR3 loop spans 16 amino acids. Trimming took 4 bases from V and 7 from J, leaving 20 bases between them. As DNA, the CDR3 is TGTGCCAGCAGTTCATCAGTGGCGGGGGGCTACCAGCCCCAGCATTTT. Its protein is CASSSSVAGGYQPQHF.

The gene calls are TRBV18 and TRBJ1-1; 9 nucleotides line up with TRBD1. The CDR3 loop spans 14 amino acids. V was pared by 4 bases and J by 1 base, with 1 base of the junction left unmatched. The germline CDR1 and CDR2 sequences are KGHSH and LQKENI. CDR3 DNA sequence: TGTGCCAGCTCACAGGGACAGGGGAACACTGAAGCTTTCTTT. The encoded protein is CASSQGQGNTEAFF.

The chain couples TRBV6-5 to TRBJ1-5; no clear D gene. The CDR3 totals 13 residues. The V gene's germline CDR1 is MNHEY and CDR2 SVGAGI. The V end lost 6 bases, the J end lost 4 bases, and 10 bases lay between the germline ends. The DNA of the CDR3 is TGTGCCAGCAGCACGGAAAGGAATCAGCCCCAGCATTTT. This codes for CASSTERNQPQHF.

The gene calls are TRBV6-6 and TRBJ2-2; 8 nucleotides match TRBD1. CDR1 is MNHNY, CDR2 SVGAGI, per germline (reference sequence). Losses at the gene ends were 6 bases for V and 4 bases for J; bases not matched to a gene: 7. The CDR3 totals 15 residues. CDR3 in amino acids: CASRETGVGTGELFF. CDR3 sequence (DNA): TGTGCCAGCAGGGAGACAGGGGTCGGCACCGGGGAGCTGTTTTTT.

The V and J genes are TRBV27 and TRBJ1-1, with D possibly matching TRBD1 (6 bases). The V end was cut by 6 bases, the J end by 5 bases, with 22 bases between. CDR1 and CDR2 (germline): MNHEY, SMNVEV (reference sequence). This CDR3 region has 16 residues. Here the CDR3 reads CASSYGPWGGGTEAFF. The CDR3 nucleotides are TGTGCCAGCAGCTATGGTCCATGGGGGGGCGGTACTGAAGCTTTCTTT.